This T cell receptor beta chain comes out of a study of vaccination effects on CD4 cells after COVID-19. In the study overall: Participants received two doses of either the BNT162b2 or mRNA-1273 vaccine.

TCRdb's copy holds only in-frame clones and misses some; the assay was immunoSEQ multiplex PCR. The data contain tens of thousands of clones, about 65% of them singletons. A note on this clone: No antigen is known for it. Sequence at one end of the junction differs from germline and may be a read error.

ViraFEST expansion of antigen-specific CD4+ T cells with viral peptide pools preceded sequencing. CD4+ T cell isolation took place after nine to eleven days of culture. Testing of the vaccine recipients showed negative nucleocapsid antibodies and no prior SARS-CoV-2 infection. They grew over 1.5 million PBMC in each well, adding 10 IU/ml IL-2 and 10 ug/ml peptides. Per germline, CDR1 LGHDT and CDR2 YNNKEL (reference sequence). The length of the CDR3 is 14 residues. This clonotype was obtained from a human donor who received a COVID-19 vaccine. J is TRBJ2-7 and V is TRBV3-1 (or the pseudogene TRBV3-2), with D tentatively TRBD1 or TRBD2 (5 bases each). Source: CD4+ T cells from PBMCs cultured with HCoV-NL63 spike peptides, taken before COVID-19 vaccination. The CDR3 protein is CASSLGPQGQAAQF. The CDR3 DNA follows: TGTGCCAGCAGCCTAGGCCCTCAAGGACAAGCGGCTCAATTC.